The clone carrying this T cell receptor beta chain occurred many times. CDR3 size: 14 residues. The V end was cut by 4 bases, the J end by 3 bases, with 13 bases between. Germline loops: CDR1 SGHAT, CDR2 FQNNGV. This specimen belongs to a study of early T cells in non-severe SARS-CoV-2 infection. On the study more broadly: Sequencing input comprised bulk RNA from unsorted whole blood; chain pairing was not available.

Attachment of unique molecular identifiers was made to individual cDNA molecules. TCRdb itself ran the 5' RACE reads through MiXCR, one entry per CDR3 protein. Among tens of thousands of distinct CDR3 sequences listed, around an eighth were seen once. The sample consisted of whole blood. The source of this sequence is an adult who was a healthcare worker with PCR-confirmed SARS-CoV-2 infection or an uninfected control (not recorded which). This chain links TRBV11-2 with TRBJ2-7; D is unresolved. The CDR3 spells CASSSEVKYYEQYF. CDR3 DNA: TGTGCCAGCAGCTCAGAAGTCAAATACTACGAGCAGTACTTC.